Listed below are T cell receptor beta chains from one sample, sequenced in a study of T and B cells in COVID-19 patients. TCRdb independently ran MiXCR on the multiplex PCR reads; one entry per CDR3 protein. The repertoire consists of approximately 14,000 distinct CDR3 sequences, with under 30% occurring once and the leading ten covering nearly 7%. The sample taken for sequencing was blood. The receptors come from a human donor who had recovered from COVID-19. Both conserved end residues are part of each CDR3. A D gene is named only where the DNA matches it firmly. Clone size is given as how often the clone was seen (once, few, many) or a class if it is expanded.

abundance	len	j_gene	v_gene	d_gene	CDR3nt	CDR3aa
many	13	TRBJ2-7	TRBV6-1	-	TGTGCCAGCAGCCCCCCAGGGGACTACGAGCAGTACTTC	CASSPPGDYEQYF
many	11	TRBJ2-7	TRBV7-6	-	TGTGCCAGCAGCTTATTCTACGAGCAGTACTTC	CASSLFYEQYF